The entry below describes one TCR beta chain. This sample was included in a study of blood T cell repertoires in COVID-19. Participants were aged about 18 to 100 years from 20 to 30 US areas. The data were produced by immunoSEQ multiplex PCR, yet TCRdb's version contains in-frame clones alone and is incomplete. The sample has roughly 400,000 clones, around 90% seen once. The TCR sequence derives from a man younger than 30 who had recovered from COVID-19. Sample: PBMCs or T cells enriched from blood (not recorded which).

CDR3 nucleotide sequence: TGTGCCAGCGCCAAACAGGGGAACACTGAAGCTTTCTTT. Translation gives CASAKQGNTEAFF. V and J are TRBV2 and TRBJ1-1; a weak D match, TRBD1 (6 bases). CDR1 SNHLY and CDR2 FYNNEI come from the germline V gene. CDR3 length: 13 amino acids. The V end lost 8 bases, the J end lost 1 base, and 11 bases lay between the germline ends.